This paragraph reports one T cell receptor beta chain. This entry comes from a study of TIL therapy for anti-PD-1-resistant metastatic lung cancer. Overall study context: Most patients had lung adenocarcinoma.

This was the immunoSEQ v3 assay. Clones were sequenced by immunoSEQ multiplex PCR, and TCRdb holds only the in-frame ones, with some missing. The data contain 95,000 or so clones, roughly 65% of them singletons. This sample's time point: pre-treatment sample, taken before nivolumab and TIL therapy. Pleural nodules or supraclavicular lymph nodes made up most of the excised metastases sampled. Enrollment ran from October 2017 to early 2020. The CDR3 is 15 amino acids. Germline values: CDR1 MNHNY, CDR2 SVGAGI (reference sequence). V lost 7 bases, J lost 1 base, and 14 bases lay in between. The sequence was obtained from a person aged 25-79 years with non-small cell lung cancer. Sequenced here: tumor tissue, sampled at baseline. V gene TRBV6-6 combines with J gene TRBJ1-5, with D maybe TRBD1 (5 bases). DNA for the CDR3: TGTGCCAGCAAAACCTCCAGGGAGAGCAATCAGCCCCAGCATTTT. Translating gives CASKTSRESNQPQHF.